A selection of T cell receptor beta chains follows, all from one sample in a study of T-cell reconstitution after alpha-beta-depleted transplantation in children. Via MiXCR, TCRdb re-called the PCR reads, giving one row per CDR3 protein. The data show about 240,000 distinct CDR3 sequences, 12% seen once. Specimen: PBMCs from the stem cell graft donor, collected from the stem cell graft. These TCRs come from a human donor who donated a stem cell graft to a child with acute lymphoblastic leukemia. Each CDR3 is given with its conserved first and last residue. D genes are given only for firm matches. A clone size is listed for some rows: how often the clone was seen (once, few, many), or a class if it is expanded.

>TRBJ2-3|many|TRBV18|.
CASSPGVSLTDTQYF
TGTGCCAGCTCACCCGGGGTGAGTCTCACAGATACGCAGTATTTT
>TRBJ1-2|many|TRBV7-9|.
CASSPIQGDYGYTF
TGTGCCAGCAGCCCGATTCAGGGAGACTATGGCTACACCTTC
>TRBJ2-5|many|TRBV29-1|TRBD2
CSVDREGWETQYF
TGCAGCGTTGATCGGGAGGGGTGGGAGACCCAGTACTTC
>TRBJ2-1|many|TRBV6-1|TRBD2
CATGLAGGGNEQFF
TGTGCCACCGGGTTAGCGGGAGGAGGGAATGAGCAGTTCTTC
>TRBJ1-2|many|TRBV28|.
CASSLRGAGYTF
TGTGCCAGCAGTTTAAGGGGCGCGGGCTACACCTTC
>TRBJ1-6|.|TRBV11-3|TRBD1
CASSLDSGTGRNSPLHF
TGTGCCAGCAGCCTAGACTCCGGGACAGGGAGAAATTCACCCCTCCACTTT
>TRBJ2-3|.|TRBV6-1|.
CASSPPWSEVSTDTQYF
TGTGCCAGCAGTCCCCCCTGGTCCGAGGTTTCCACAGATACGCAGTATTTT
>TRBJ1-5|few|TRBV7-8|.
CASSLETGGRPQHF
TGTGCCAGCAGCTTAGAAACAGGCGGGAGGCCCCAGCATTTT
>TRBJ2-7|many|TRBV12-3/TRBV12-4|.
CASSWSGSYEQYF
TGTGCCAGCAGTTGGTCAGGGAGCTACGAGCAGTACTTC
>TRBJ1-1|.|TRBV5-1|.
CASSRSGRDTEAFF
TGCGCCAGCAGCCGGTCAGGGAGAGACACTGAAGCTTTCTTT
>TRBJ2-5|many|TRBV3-1|.
CASSPTRRATQETQYF
TGTGCCAGCAGCCCAACTCGTCGTGCTACCCAAGAGACCCAGTACTTC
>TRBJ2-7|many|TRBV25-1|.
CASSEFDFKGSYEQYF
TGTGCCAGCAGTGAATTCGATTTCAAGGGATCCTACGAGCAGTACTTC
>TRBJ2-1|.|TRBV19|.
CASSMANNEQFF
TGTGCCAGTAGTATGGCCAACAATGAGCAGTTCTTC
>TRBJ2-1|.|TRBV19|.
CASSIASSYNEQFF
TGTGCCAGTAGTATAGCGAGCTCCTACAATGAGCAGTTCTTC
>TRBJ1-5|.|TRBV20-1|TRBD1
CSATARQGSSNQPQHF
TGCAGTGCTACAGCTCGACAGGGATCCAGCAATCAGCCCCAGCATTTT
>TRBJ2-2|many|TRBV29-1|.
CSVDQGMNTGELFF
TGCAGCGTTGATCAGGGGATGAACACCGGGGAGCTGTTTTTT
>TRBJ2-7|many|TRBV10-3|TRBD1
CAISDRGLYEQYF
TGTGCCATCAGTGACAGGGGGCTATACGAGCAGTACTTC
>TRBJ2-1|many|TRBV20-1|TRBD1
CSANRDRGENEQFF
TGCAGTGCCAACCGGGACAGGGGGGAGAATGAGCAGTTCTTC
>TRBJ2-2|many|TRBV5-1|TRBD1
CASSSDRGNTGELFF
TGCGCCAGCAGCTCCGACAGGGGGAACACCGGGGAGCTGTTTTTT
>TRBJ1-2|few|TRBV6-1|TRBD1
CASSVVGTGIDGYTF
TGTGCCAGCAGTGTAGTCGGGACAGGGATCGATGGCTACACCTTC
>TRBJ2-1|many|TRBV20-1|TRBD2
CSARDLGTSPTFF
TGCAGTGCTAGAGATTTAGGGACTAGCCCTACGTTCTTC
>TRBJ1-5|many|TRBV12-3/TRBV12-4|.
CASSLAVWPQHF
TGTGCCAGCAGTTTGGCGGTCTGGCCCCAGCATTTT
>TRBJ1-1|many|TRBV29-1|.
CSVVPNRRYTEAFF
TGCAGCGTTGTCCCCAATAGACGCTACACTGAAGCTTTCTTT
>TRBJ1-3|.|TRBV4-2|.
CASSRGEGSNAEGNTIYF
TGTGCCAGCAGCCGAGGGGAGGGCAGTAACGCGGAAGGAAACACCATATATTTT